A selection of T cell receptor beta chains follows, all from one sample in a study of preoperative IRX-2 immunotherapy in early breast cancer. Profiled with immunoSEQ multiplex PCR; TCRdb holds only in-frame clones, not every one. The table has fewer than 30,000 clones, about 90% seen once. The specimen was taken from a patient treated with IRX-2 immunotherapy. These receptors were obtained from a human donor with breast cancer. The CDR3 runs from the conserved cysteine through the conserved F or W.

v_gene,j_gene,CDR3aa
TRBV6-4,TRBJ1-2,CARVRNTLYGYTF
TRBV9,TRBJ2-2,CASSVNPGAGELFF
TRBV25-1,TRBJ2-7,CASKQTSSYEQYF
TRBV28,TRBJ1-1,CASSLGLEAFF
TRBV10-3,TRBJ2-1,CAISGKGTQGSNEQFF
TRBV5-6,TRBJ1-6,CASSPGQGRSPLHF
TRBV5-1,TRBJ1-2,CASSLAGPGTDSYGYTF
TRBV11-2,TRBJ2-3,CASRNQGRDTQYF
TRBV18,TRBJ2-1,CASSPPGSHNEQFF
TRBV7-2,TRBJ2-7,CASSQTTAWSSYEQYF
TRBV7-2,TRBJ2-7,CASSLEANGAYEQYF
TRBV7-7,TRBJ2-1,CASSLGASGMINEQFF
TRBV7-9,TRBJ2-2,CASSPGGAANTGELFF
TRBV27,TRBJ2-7,CASEDGKRGQYF
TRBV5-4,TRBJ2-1,CASSSASGYNEQFF
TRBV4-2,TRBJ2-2,CASSQGGANTGELFF
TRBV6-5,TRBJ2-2,CASSYSGTYGELFF
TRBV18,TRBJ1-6,CASSPPGQGNNSPLHF
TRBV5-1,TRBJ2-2,CASSVRQGVGELFF
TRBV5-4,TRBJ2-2,CASSLAKGTGELFF
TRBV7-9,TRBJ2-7,CASSLVGRGGSYEQYF
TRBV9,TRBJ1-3,CASSPHRAAYSGNTIYF
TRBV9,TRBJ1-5,CASSLFGDSNQPQHF
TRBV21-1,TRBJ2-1,CASSLAKWDEQFF
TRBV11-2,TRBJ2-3,CASSLDRGGRYLF
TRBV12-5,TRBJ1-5,CASARQGWNQPQHF
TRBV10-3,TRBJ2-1,CAISGTSGRVEQFF
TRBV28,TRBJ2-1,CASSLSSSYNEQFF
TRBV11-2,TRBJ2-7,CASSPDSFSYEQYF
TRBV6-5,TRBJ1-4,CASRPHGVNEKLFF
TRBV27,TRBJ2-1,CASSRANEQFF
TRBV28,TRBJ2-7,CASQPGLAGANYEQYF
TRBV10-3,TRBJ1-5,CAISDLSPGDQPQHF
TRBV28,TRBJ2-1,CASSSPRQYNEQFF
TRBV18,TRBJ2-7,CASSPGLAPDEQYF
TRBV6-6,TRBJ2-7,CASSDREGGYEQYF
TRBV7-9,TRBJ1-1,CASSLPGGGSNTEAFF
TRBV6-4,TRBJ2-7,CASRRETGGPYEQYF
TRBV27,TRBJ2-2,CATKGGTHQNSNTGELFF
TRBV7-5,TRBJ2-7,CARSLGSEQYF
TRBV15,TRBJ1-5,CATSMDSYNQPQHF
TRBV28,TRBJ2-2,CASSPPGGYTGELFF
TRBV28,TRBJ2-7,CASSLSLGEGDSKSRGYEQYF
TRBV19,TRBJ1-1,CASSPRSPGTPKMYAFF
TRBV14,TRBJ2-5,CASSQVSGTEETQYF
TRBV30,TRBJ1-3,CAWSLVDSGNTIYF
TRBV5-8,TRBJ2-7,CASSLEGAGGYEQYF
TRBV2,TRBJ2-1,CASRSAGGVYNEQFF
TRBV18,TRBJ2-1,CASSLDRDNEQFF
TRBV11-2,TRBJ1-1,CASSLSGNQREAFF
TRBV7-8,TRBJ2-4,CASSLGQGETQYF
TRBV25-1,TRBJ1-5,CASRGQGSNQPQHF
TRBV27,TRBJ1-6,CASSLEEDNSPLHF
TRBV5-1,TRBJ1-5,CASSPTGGTYNQPQHF
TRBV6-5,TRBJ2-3,CTSSRQGDNTDTQYF
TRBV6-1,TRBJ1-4,CASSILLAREKLFF
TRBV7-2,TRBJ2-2,CASSPRASGGTNTGELFF